This entry lists 11 T cell receptor beta chains sequenced from one sample in a study of cytotoxic CD8 clonotypes in ibrutinib-treated CLL. This table comes from immunoSEQ multiplex PCR, and its TCRdb copy is limited to in-frame clones, with some not included. The data show 68,000 or so clones, 68% seen once. This specimen was PBMCs, taken after 12 months of ibrutinib treatment. These receptors were taken from a human donor with chronic lymphocytic leukemia.

The chain carries TRBV7-2 and TRBJ1-1; TRBD1 aligns across 8 bases. The CDR3 sequence is 15 residues long. CDR1 and CDR2 (germline): SGHTA, FQGNSA. V was clipped by 5 bases and J by 4 bases; unmatched bases: 9. The CDR3 loop is CASSPRTGTPTEAFF. The DNA for the CDR3 is TGTGCCAGCAGCCCTCGGACAGGGACTCCCACTGAAGCTTTCTTT.

The V gene is TRBV28, the J gene TRBJ1-2; D perhaps matches TRBD1 (6 bases). The CDR3 is 15 amino acids. Trimming stripped 6 bases from V and 2 bases from J, with 16 bases between. Per the germline V gene, CDR1 is MDHEN and CDR2 is SYDVKM. This CDR3 is CASRSPGTFNYGYTF. CDR3 DNA sequence: TGTGCCAGCAGATCTCCGGGGACATTCAACTATGGCTACACCTTC.

The rearrangement links TRBV4-3 to TRBJ1-2; no reliable D call. V lost 1 base to trimming and J lost 8 bases, with 17 bases between them. CDR3 length: 15 amino acids. Germline CDR1 and CDR2: LGHNA and YSLEER. The CDR3 nucleotides read TGCGCCAGCAGCCAAGTCGGGATCGGGGTTATCGGCTACACCTTC. Amino acids: CASSQVGIGVIGYTF.

The J gene is TRBJ2-1, the V gene TRBV6-5; maybe TRBD2 (6 bases). Trimming took 5 bases from V and 8 from J, leaving 13 bases between them. In germline, CDR1 is MNHEY, CDR2 SVGAGI. This CDR3 spans 13 amino acids. The CDR3 sequence is CASSGGVRHEQFF. The DNA for the CDR3 is TGTGCCAGCAGTGGAGGGGTCAGGCATGAGCAGTTCTTC.

The rearrangement links TRBV5-1 to TRBJ2-5; D not resolved. The CDR3 covers 13 residues. Germline V CDR1 and CDR2: SGHRS, YFSETQ. Trimming took 4 bases from V and 3 from J, leaving 10 bases between them. CDR3 in DNA: TGCGCCAGCAGCCGGAGATTTGAAGAGACCCAGTACTTC. Protein sequence: CASSRRFEETQYF.

V is TRBV2 and J is TRBJ2-2; 8 bases match TRBD1. The CDR3 is 15 residues long. V trimming: 4 bases; J trimming: 5 bases; junction bases outside the gene matches: 6. Germline CDR1 is SNHLY and CDR2 is FYNNEI. The CDR3 region has the DNA TGTGCCAGCAGTGGGGACAGGCCAGGAACCGGGGAGCTGTTTTTT. Translating gives CASSGDRPGTGELFF.

The chain employs TRBV27 and TRBJ1-6; D unclear. CDR1 and CDR2 from the germline V gene are MNHEY and SMNVEV (reference sequence). The CDR3 is 12 amino acids. Trimming removed 5 bases at V and 13 bases at J, with 12 bases between. Written as DNA, the CDR3 is TGTGCCAGCAGTCAGACGTCGTCGCCCCTCCACTTT. Encoded protein: CASSQTSSPLHF.

V gene TRBV4-1 combines with J gene TRBJ2-7; 7 positions agree with TRBD2. V shed 0 bases, J shed 1 base, and the junction held 6 bases outside the gene matches. This CDR3 has 16 amino acids. The V gene's germline CDR1 is MGHRA and CDR2 YSYEKL. The CDR3 reads CASSQEDGGISYEQYF. The CDR3 coding sequence is TGCGCCAGCAGCCAAGAGGACGGGGGGATATCCTACGAGCAGTACTTC.

This clone occurred a few times. V usage is TRBV7-2 and J usage is TRBJ2-1; TRBD2 matches at 10 bases. J gave up 5 bases and V 2 bases, and 0 bases lay outside the gene matches. Germline V gene data show CDR1 as SGHTA and CDR2 as FQGNSA. The CDR3 runs 14 residues. The CDR3, as DNA: TGTGCCAGCAGCTTAAGCGGGGGGGACAATGAGCAGTTCTTC. Translation: CASSLSGGDNEQFF. Full variable domain (outside the CDR3, taken from reference TRBV7-2 and TRBJ2-1): GAGVSQSPSNKVTEKGKDVELRCDPISGHTALYWYRQSLGQGLEFLIYFQGNSAPDKSGLPSDRFSAERTGGSVSTLTIQRTQQEDSAVYLCASSLSGGDNEQFFGPGTRLTVL.

The CDR3 bases are TGTGCCAGCAGGACTTCCTACGAGCAGTACTTC. Translating gives CASRTSYEQYF. The chain joins TRBV27 to TRBJ2-7; D gene ambiguous. V gave up 6 bases and J gave up 1 base, with 4 bases separating them. The CDR3 is made up of 11 amino acids. Germline V gene lookup returns CDR1 MNHEY and CDR2 SMNVEV (reference sequence).

In its sample, this clone was seen a few times. V usage is TRBV21-1 and J usage is TRBJ2-7; the table's D call, TRBD1, has no DNA check behind it. TRBV21-1 is a documented pseudogene. This CDR3 has 14 amino acids. The CDR3 protein is CASSLTGREYEQYF. For the CDR3, the DNA is TGTGCCAGCAGCCTTACAGGGAGAGAGTACGAGCAGTACTTC.